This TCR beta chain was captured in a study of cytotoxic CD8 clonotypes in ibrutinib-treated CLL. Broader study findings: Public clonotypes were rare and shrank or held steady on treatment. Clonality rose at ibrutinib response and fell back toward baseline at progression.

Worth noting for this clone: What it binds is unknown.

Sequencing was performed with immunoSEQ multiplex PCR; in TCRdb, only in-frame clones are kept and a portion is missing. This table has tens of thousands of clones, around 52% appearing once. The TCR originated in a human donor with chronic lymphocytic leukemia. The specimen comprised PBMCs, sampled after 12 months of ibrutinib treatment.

The CDR3, as DNA: TGCGCCAGCAGCTTGATAAGTACTTCTAACTATGGCTACACCTTC. It is translated as CASSLISTSNYGYTF. The chain links TRBV5-1 to TRBJ1-2; D gene unclear. The CDR3 runs to 15 residues. Trimming removed 1 base at V and 0 bases at J, with 10 bases between. CDR1 and CDR2 (germline): SGHRS, YFSETQ.